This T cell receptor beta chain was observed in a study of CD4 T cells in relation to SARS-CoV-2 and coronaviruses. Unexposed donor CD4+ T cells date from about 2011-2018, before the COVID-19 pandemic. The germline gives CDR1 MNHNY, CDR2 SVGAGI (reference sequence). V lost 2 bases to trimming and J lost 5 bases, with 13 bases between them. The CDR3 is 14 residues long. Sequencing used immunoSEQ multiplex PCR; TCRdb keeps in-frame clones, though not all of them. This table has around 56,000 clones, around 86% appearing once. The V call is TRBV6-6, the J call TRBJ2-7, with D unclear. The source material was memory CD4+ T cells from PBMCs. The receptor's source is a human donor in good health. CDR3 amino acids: CASSYNGVQDEQYF. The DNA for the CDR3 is TGTGCCAGCAGTTACAACGGCGTTCAGGACGAGCAGTACTTC.